This TCR beta chain came from a study of T cell responses to AZD1222 COVID-19 vaccine. Assay used: immunoSEQ multiplex PCR; TCRdb lists only in-frame clones, some missing. Altogether more than 95,000 clones are present, around 85% being singletons, with the ten largest covering approximately 4%. This clonotype was sampled from an adult in good health. The sequences come from peripheral blood, collected on day 0 of MenACWY control vaccination.

CDR3 coding DNA: TGTGCCAGCAGCCTCCTGGGGGGGGCCAACGTCCTGACTTTC. Translation gives CASSLLGGANVLTF. V gene TRBV6-2 or TRBV6-3 combines with J gene TRBJ2-6; no reliable D call. The germline V and J ends were trimmed by 6 bases and 4 bases, with 10 bases remaining between them. CDR1 is MNHEY and CDR2 is SVGEGT in the germline V gene. This CDR3 spans 14 amino acids.